This T cell receptor beta chain originates from a study of shared clonotypes between healthy human individuals. The CDR3 spans 13 residues. The junction had 1 base not matched to a gene; V was cut back by 4 bases and J by 2 bases. Per germline, CDR1 SGHRS and CDR2 YFSETQ. As processed by the authors: Filtering differed because ImmunoSEQ produced junction-only sequences that carried no quality scores. The table came from immunoSEQ multiplex PCR; TCRdb's copy has only in-frame clones and leaves some out. V and J calls plus clone size are reproduced from that table; the DNA served to infer D and trimming. Counted here are about a million clones, approximately 75% occurring once; the ten biggest clones make up 0.7% to 0.95%. As regards this clone: Other DNA sequences in the sample encode the same CDR3.

The receptor was derived from a man between 18 and 35 years old in good health. Some clones in this sample may be carry-over from other donors' samples. This chain uses TRBV5-1 with TRBJ2-7, with 9 nucleotides matching TRBD1. Sample: memory CD4+ T cells from PBMCs. The subset here: CD45RA-negative fraction. CDR3 bases: TGCGCCAGCAGCCGGGACAGGGCCTACGAGCAGTACTTC. Residues: CASSRDRAYEQYF.